In its sample, the clone carrying this T cell receptor beta chain was seen a few times. What it binds is not known. For the second PCR, which ran for about 6 to 11 cycles, a sample-barcoded 5' primer and a J-beta primer mix were used. TCRdb ran MiXCR on the 5' RACE reads and lists one entry per CDR3 protein. The sample lists about 640,000 distinct CDR3 sequences; approximately 40% were seen once. The record originates from a study of blood T cells in healthy people across ages. Study-level points and caveats: More naive CD4+ cells and higher diversity marked long-lived donors relative to aged donors.

The CDR3 runs 15 residues. V was clipped by 5 bases and J by 11 bases, with 24 bases between them. The germline V gene has CDR1 SGHVS and CDR2 FQNEAQ. Caucasian individuals from Russia who were healthy and aged about 6 to 100 acted as donors. The genes are TRBV7-8 and TRBJ1-1, with D perhaps matching TRBD1 (5 bases). This TCR came from a man older than 75 in good health. The sequenced sample was blood. Here the CDR3 DNA reads TGTGCCAGCAGCACTTCCGGGACCCTCTTCGAAAGGGCTTTCTTT. It encodes CASSTSGTLFERAFF.